One and the same sample provided the 18 T cell receptor beta chains below, sequenced in a study of OX40 agonist ivuxolimab in advanced cancers. The assay was immunoSEQ multiplex PCR, and TCRdb's table has in-frame clones only and misses some. The sample carries fewer than 70,000 clones, around 86% recorded once. The sample consisted of CD4+ or CD8+ T cells sorted from blood, taken in a trial of the OX40 agonist ivuxolimab. These receptors all come from an adult with an advanced solid tumor such as melanoma, head and neck, liver or kidney cancer.

This clone is a singleton in its sample. The chain uses TRBV5-1 and TRBJ2-6, with TRBD1 identical over 8 bases. Losses at the gene ends were 4 bases for V and 2 bases for J; bases not matched to a gene: 2. This CDR3 is built from 15 residues. Germline V gene sequence: CDR1 SGHRS, CDR2 YFSETQ. As DNA, the CDR3 is TGCGCCAGCAGCCAGGACAGGGCTGGGGCCAACGTCCTGACTTTC. Protein sequence: CASSQDRAGANVLTF.

Here the CDR3 DNA reads TGTGCCAGCACCATCGTCAATCAGCCCCAGCATTTT. Translated: CASTIVNQPQHF. The chain carries TRBV6-1 and TRBJ1-5; D gene ambiguous. The CDR3 runs to 12 residues. The V gene's germline CDR1 is MNHNS and CDR2 SASEGT. V lost 7 bases to trimming and J lost 3 bases, with 7 bases between them.

This clone was picked up one time. The gene calls are TRBV18 and TRBJ2-2, with TRBD1 identical over 8 bases. The CDR3 has 15 residues. Germline V gene sequence: CDR1 KGHSH, CDR2 LQKENI. Trimming took 6 bases from V and 6 from J; bases not matched to a gene: 9. This CDR3 reads CASSLRGPSSGELFF. The CDR3 DNA follows: TGTGCCAGCTCCCTCAGGGGGCCGAGCTCCGGGGAGCTGTTTTTT.

This clone is a singleton in its sample. The chain combines TRBV7-6 with TRBJ2-3, with 9 bases fitting TRBD2. Looked up from germline, CDR1 is SGHVS and CDR2 is FNYEAQ. The length of the CDR3 is 16 residues. V shed 3 bases, J shed 4 bases, and the junction held 8 bases outside the gene matches. The chain's CDR3 is CASSLNAGGPADTQYF. The CDR3 coding sequence is TGTGCCAGCAGCTTGAACGCGGGAGGGCCGGCAGATACGCAGTATTTT.

This rearrangement joins TRBV6-5 to TRBJ2-1, with 8 bases aligning to TRBD2. The V gene end was trimmed by 5 bases and the J gene end by 9 bases; junction bases not matched to a gene: 3. Germline-derived CDR1 and CDR2 are MNHEY and SVGAGI. This CDR3 comprises 12 residues. As DNA, the CDR3 is TGTGCCAGCAGTACTAGCGGTGGTGAGCAGTTCTTC. Residues: CASSTSGGEQFF.

This clone was detected only once. The rearrangement joins TRBV7-3 to TRBJ2-3; 9 positions match TRBD2. Germline CDR1 reads SGHTA; CDR2 reads FQGTGA. With V trimmed by 5 bases and J by 4 bases, 4 bases remained unmatched. CDR3 length equals 14 residues. This CDR3 reads CASSRIAGADTQYF. The DNA of the CDR3 is TGTGCCAGCAGCCGGATAGCGGGAGCAGATACGCAGTATTTT.

The chain couples TRBV19 to TRBJ2-6, with D maybe TRBD2 (5 bases). V was shortened by 0 bases and J by 0 bases, with 15 bases between the two germline ends. The germline V gene encodes CDR1 LNHDA and CDR2 SQIVND (reference sequence). CDR3 size: 19 residues. The CDR3: CASSIDQPGLLSGANVLTF. The CDR3 DNA is TGTGCCAGTAGTATAGATCAACCCGGACTCCTCTCTGGGGCCAACGTCCTGACTTTC.

J is TRBJ2-5 and V is TRBV14; 9 nucleotides agree with TRBD1. Trimming cost V 3 bases and J 5 bases; bases outside gene matches: 7. CDR1 and CDR2 from the germline V gene are SGHDN and FVKESK. The CDR3 runs to 15 residues. The CDR3: CASSHTTGGLETQYF. As DNA, the CDR3 is TGTGCCAGCAGCCACACTACAGGGGGCCTTGAGACCCAGTACTTC.

The rearrangement joins TRBV5-1 to TRBJ2-1, with D perhaps TRBD1 (6 bases). There are 14 residues in the CDR3. V was cut by 0 bases and J by 4 bases, with 8 bases left in between. The V gene's germline CDR1 is SGHRS and CDR2 YFSETQ. The CDR3 loop reads CASSLGTVYNEQFF. The CDR3 bases are TGCGCCAGCAGCTTGGGGACAGTTTACAATGAGCAGTTCTTC.

The CDR3 DNA follows: TGCGCCAGCAGCCTCACGAGTGAGCAGTTCTTC. It yields the protein CASSLTSEQFF. The J gene is TRBJ2-1, the V gene TRBV5-1; D is ambiguous. Looked up from germline, CDR1 is SGHRS and CDR2 is YFSETQ. Trimming pared 4 bases from V and 9 bases from J, leaving 8 bases between. This CDR3 has 11 residues.

This clone was counted only a few times. The V call is TRBV27, the J call TRBJ2-1; TRBD1 agrees at 9 bases. V lost 6 bases to trimming and J lost 8 bases; unmatched junction nucleotides: 8. This CDR3 spans 14 amino acids. The germline V gene has CDR1 MNHEY and CDR2 SMNVEV (reference sequence). The CDR3 DNA reads as TGTGCCAGCAGGGCCGGGACAGGGTACGATGAGCAGTTCTTC. Its protein is CASRAGTGYDEQFF.

The CDR3 spells CASSDSGTENTGELFF. The CDR3 nucleotides are TGCGCCAGCAGTGACTCCGGGACAGAGAACACCGGGGAGCTGTTTTTT. The chain is built from TRBV10-2 and TRBJ2-2, with 7 bases that match TRBD1. Losses at the gene ends were 3 bases for V and 1 base for J; bases not matched to a gene: 5. From germline, CDR1 is WSHSY and CDR2 SAAADI. The CDR3 runs 16 residues.

The chain carries TRBV27 and TRBJ2-7, with 7 bases matching TRBD2. The germline CDR1 and CDR2 sequences are MNHEY and SMNVEV (reference sequence). V shed 0 bases, J shed 3 bases, and the junction held 2 bases outside the gene matches. CDR3 size: 14 residues. The CDR3 DNA reads TGTGCCAGCAGTTTATCGGGAGGGTTCTACGAGCAGTACTTC. As protein: CASSLSGGFYEQYF.

The chain joins TRBV2 to TRBJ2-7; 7 bases are a match to TRBD1. Unmatched junction bases numbered 9, after V lost 6 bases and J lost 4 bases. The length of the CDR3 is 14 residues. CDR1 is SNHLY, CDR2 FYNNEI, per germline. DNA of the CDR3: TGTGCCAGCAGGACCCCGGGACAGCATTACGAGCAGTACTTC. Protein: CASRTPGQHYEQYF.

This rearrangement joins TRBV2 to TRBJ2-7, with D perhaps TRBD1 (6 bases). Trimming pared 7 bases from V and 4 bases from J, leaving 14 bases between. CDR1 and CDR2 (germline): SNHLY, FYNNEI. The CDR3 consists of 13 residues. The CDR3 here is CASKGGQGYEQYF. Written as DNA, the CDR3 is TGTGCCAGCAAGGGTGGGCAGGGGTACGAGCAGTACTTC.

The chain combines TRBV5-5 with TRBJ2-7; D unresolved. This CDR3 has 12 amino acids. Trimming left V 2 bases short and J 4 bases short, with 7 bases between. Germline loops: CDR1 SGHKS, CDR2 YYEKEE (reference sequence). CDR3: CASSLGFYEQYF. CDR3 sequence (DNA): TGTGCCAGCAGCTTAGGATTTTACGAGCAGTACTTC.

This clone was seen a handful of times. The genes are TRBV19 and TRBJ2-2, with TRBD2 matching over 7 bases. This CDR3 has 16 amino acids. With 6 bases clipped from V and 6 bases from J, the junction kept 13 bases outside the gene matches. Per germline, CDR1 LNHDA and CDR2 SQIVND (reference sequence). The CDR3 DNA sequence: TGTGCCAGTAGACGCCTAGCGGAGGGGCAGGCCGGGGAGCTGTTTTTT. It specifies CASRRLAEGQAGELFF.

CDR3 coding DNA: TGTGCCAGCAGTCTAAGCGGACCGGGGGCTTTCTTT. Protein sequence: CASSLSGPGAFF. The chain uses TRBV6-1 and TRBJ1-1; unclear D gene. CDR3 length: 12 residues. CDR1 is MNHNS, CDR2 SASEGT, per germline. V dropped 5 bases and J dropped 11 bases, with 15 bases sitting between them.